Listed below are T cell receptor beta chains from one sample, sequenced in a study of T-cell reconstitution after alpha-beta-depleted transplantation in children. TCRdb redid the calling of the PCR reads with MiXCR, one entry per CDR3 protein. The sample includes about 580,000 distinct CDR3 sequences, 25% to 30% of them seen just once. Sequencing used PBMCs, obtained before TCRalphabeta/CD19-depleted stem cell transplant. These receptors all stem from a boy in the first two years of life with Wiskott-Aldrich syndrome, due to receive a stem cell transplant. CDR3s include the opening cysteine and the closing phenylalanine or tryptophan. A D gene is named only where the DNA matches it firmly. A clone size is listed for some rows: how often the clone was seen (once, few, many), or a class if it is expanded.

j_call clone_size d_call v_call cdr3_aa cdr3_nt
TRBJ2-7 few TRBD2 TRBV10-3 CAISESSRGGRSYEQYF TGTGCCATCAGTGAGTCATCGCGAGGCGGGAGATCCTACGAGCAGTACTTC
TRBJ2-1 once - TRBV12-3/TRBV12-4 CASSLGLQKYNEQFF TGTGCCAGCAGTTTAGGACTACAGAAATACAATGAGCAGTTCTTC
TRBJ2-7 - TRBD2 TRBV20-1 CSVILSGGSSYEQYF TGCAGTGTCATACTTAGCGGGGGGAGCTCCTACGAGCAGTACTTC
TRBJ2-1 few - TRBV5-1 CASSLFDFGGSNEQFF TGCGCCAGCAGCTTATTCGATTTTGGGGGGAGTAATGAGCAGTTCTTC
TRBJ2-3 few TRBD1 TRBV27 CASSLDGTGSTDTQYF TGTGCCAGCAGTTTAGACGGGACAGGGAGCACAGATACGCAGTATTTT
TRBJ2-5 many TRBD1 TRBV12-3/TRBV12-4 CASSSGGTQYF TGTGCCAGCAGTTCAGGGGGGACCCAGTACTTC
TRBJ1-4 - - TRBV6-5 CASSYVGIGEKLFF TGTGCCAGCAGTTACGTGGGGATTGGTGAAAAACTGTTTTTT
TRBJ2-1 - TRBD2 TRBV10-3 CAIAGLAGIGEQFF TGTGCCATCGCCGGACTAGCGGGAATAGGGGAGCAGTTCTTC
TRBJ2-7 once - TRBV2 CAGGLQPNYEQYF TGTGCCGGCGGGCTTCAGCCTAACTACGAGCAGTACTTC
TRBJ2-4 few - TRBV5-1 CASSLAGKGNIQYF TGCGCCAGCAGCTTGGCGGGGAAGGGGAACATTCAGTACTTC
TRBJ2-7 - TRBD2 TRBV2 CASSGGFWISGEHEQYF TGTGCCAGCAGCGGGGGGTTTTGGATTAGCGGCGAACACGAGCAGTACTTC